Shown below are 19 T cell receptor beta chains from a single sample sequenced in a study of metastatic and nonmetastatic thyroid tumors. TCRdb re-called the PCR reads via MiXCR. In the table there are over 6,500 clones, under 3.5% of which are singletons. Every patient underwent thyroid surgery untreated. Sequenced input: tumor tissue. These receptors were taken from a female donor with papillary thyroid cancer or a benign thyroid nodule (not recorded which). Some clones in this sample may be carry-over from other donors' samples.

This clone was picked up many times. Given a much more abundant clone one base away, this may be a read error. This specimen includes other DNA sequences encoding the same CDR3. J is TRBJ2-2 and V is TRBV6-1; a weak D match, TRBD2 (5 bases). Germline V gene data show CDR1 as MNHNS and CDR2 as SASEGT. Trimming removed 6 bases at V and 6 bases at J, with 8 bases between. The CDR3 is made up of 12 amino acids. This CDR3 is CASRAGPGELFF. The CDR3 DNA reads TGTGCCAGCAGGGCGGGCCCCGGGGAGCTGTTTTTT.

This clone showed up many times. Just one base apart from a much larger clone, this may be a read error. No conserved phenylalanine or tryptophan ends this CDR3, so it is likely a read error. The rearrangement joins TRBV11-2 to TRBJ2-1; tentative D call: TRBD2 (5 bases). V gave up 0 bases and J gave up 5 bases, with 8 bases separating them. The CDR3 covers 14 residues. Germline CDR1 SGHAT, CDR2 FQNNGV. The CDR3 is CASSLERGNNEQFV. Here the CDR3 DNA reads TGTGCCAGCAGCTTAGAACGGGGAAACAATGAGCAGTTCGTC.

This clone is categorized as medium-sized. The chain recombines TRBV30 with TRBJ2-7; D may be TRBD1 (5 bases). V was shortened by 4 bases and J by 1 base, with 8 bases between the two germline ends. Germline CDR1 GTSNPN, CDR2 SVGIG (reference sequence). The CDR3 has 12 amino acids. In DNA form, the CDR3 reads TGTGCCTGGATAAAGGGGTCCTACGAGCAGTACTTC. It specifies CAWIKGSYEQYF. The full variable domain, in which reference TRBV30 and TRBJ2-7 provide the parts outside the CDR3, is SQTIHQWPATLVQPVGSPLSLECTVEGTSNPNLYWYRQAAGRGLQLLFYSVGIGQISSEVPQNLSASRPQDRQFILSSKKLLLSDSGFYLCAWIKGSYEQYFGPGTRLTVT.

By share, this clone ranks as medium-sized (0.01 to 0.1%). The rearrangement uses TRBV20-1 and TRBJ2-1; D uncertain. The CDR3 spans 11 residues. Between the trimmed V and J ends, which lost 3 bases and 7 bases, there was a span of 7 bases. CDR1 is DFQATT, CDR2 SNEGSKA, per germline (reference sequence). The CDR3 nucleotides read TGCAGTGCTAGGCCGGCGAATGAGCAGTTCTTC. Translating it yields CSARPANEQFF.

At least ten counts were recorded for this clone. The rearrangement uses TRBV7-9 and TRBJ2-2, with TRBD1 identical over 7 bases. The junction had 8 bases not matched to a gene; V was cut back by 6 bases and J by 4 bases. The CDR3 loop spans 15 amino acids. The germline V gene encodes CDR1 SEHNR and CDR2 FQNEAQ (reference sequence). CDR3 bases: TGTGCCAGCAGTGGACAGGCGAAAGTCACCGGGGAGCTGTTTTTT. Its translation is CASSGQAKVTGELFF.

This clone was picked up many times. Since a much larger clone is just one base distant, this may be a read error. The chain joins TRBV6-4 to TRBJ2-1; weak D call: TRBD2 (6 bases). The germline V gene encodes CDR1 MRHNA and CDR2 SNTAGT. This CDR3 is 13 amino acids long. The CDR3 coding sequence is TGTGCCGGCAGTGCCTCCTCGGAGGGGGAGCAGTTCTTC. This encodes CAGSASSEGEQFF.

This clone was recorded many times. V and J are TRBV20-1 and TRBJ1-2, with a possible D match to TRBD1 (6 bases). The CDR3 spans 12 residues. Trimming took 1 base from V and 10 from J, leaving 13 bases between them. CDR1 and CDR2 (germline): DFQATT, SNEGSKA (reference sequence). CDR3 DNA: TGCAGTGCTAGAGGCAGGGGCGGGGCCTACACCTTC. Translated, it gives CSARGRGGAYTF.

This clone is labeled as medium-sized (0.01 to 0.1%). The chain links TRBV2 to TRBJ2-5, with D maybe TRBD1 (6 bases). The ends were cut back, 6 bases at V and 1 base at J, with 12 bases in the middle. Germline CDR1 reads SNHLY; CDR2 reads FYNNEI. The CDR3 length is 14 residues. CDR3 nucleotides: TGTGCCAGCAGCACGACAGGAAGCCAAGAGACCCAGTACTTC. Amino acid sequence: CASSTTGSQETQYF.

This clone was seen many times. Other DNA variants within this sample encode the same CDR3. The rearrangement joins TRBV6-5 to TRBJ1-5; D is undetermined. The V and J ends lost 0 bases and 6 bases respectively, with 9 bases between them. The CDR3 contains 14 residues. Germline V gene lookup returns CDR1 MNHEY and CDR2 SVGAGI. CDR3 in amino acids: CASSYSQVAQPQHF. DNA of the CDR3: TGTGCCAGCAGTTACTCGCAGGTAGCTCAGCCCCAGCATTTT.

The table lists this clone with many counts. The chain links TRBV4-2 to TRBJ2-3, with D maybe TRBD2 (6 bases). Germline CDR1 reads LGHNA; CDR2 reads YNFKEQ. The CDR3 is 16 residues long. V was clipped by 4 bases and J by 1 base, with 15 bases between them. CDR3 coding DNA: TGTGCCAGCAGCCCCGTAGCGGTAGAGGGCACAGATACGCAGTATTTT. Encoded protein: CASSPVAVEGTDTQYF.

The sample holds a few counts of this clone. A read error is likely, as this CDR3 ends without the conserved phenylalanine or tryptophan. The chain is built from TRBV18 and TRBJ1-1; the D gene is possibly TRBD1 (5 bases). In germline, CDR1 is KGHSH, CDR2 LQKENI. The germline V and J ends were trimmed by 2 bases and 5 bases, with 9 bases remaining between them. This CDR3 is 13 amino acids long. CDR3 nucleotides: TGTGCCAGCTCACCAGGGGAGGGGACTGAAGCTTTCTTA. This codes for CASSPGEGTEAFL.

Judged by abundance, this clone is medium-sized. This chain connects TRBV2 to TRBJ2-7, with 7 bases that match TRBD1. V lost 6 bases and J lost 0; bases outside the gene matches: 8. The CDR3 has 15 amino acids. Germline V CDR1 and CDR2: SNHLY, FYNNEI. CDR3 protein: CASRAGGSGSYEQYF. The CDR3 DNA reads TGTGCCAGCAGGGCAGGGGGTTCGGGCTCCTACGAGCAGTACTTC. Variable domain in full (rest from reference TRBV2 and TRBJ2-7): EPEVTQTPSHQVTQMGQEVILRCVPISNHLYFYWYRQILGQKVEFLVSFYNNEISEKSEIFDDQFSVERPDGSNFTLKIRSTKLEDSAMYFCASRAGGSGSYEQYFGPGTRLTVT.

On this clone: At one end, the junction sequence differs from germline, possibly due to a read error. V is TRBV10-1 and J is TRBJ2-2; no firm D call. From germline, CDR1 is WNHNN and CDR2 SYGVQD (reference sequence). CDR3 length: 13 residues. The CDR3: CASSEMAAGELFF. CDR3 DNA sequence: TGCGCCAGTAGTGAGATGGCAGCCGGGGAGCTGTTTTTT.

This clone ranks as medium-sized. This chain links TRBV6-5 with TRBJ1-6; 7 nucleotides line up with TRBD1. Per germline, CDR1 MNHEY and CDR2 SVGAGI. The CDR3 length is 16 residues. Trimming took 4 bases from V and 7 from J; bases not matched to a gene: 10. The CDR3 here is CASSSLTGPENSPLHF. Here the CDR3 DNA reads TGTGCCAGCAGTTCACTGACAGGGCCGGAAAATTCACCCCTCCACTTT.

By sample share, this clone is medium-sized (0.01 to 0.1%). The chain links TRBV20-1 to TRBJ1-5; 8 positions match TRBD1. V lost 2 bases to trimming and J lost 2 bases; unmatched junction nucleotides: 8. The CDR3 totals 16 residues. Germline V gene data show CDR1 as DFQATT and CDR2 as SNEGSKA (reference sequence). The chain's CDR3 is CSARKTGGGGNQPQHF. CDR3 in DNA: TGCAGTGCTAGAAAAACAGGGGGTGGTGGCAATCAGCCCCAGCATTTT.

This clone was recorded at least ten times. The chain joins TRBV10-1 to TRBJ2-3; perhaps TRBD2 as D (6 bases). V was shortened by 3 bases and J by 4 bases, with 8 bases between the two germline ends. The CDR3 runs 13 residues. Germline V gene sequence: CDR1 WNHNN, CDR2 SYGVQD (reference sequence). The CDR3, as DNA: TGCGCCAGCAGTGAAGGAGGGGCAGATACGCAGTATTTT. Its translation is CASSEGGADTQYF.

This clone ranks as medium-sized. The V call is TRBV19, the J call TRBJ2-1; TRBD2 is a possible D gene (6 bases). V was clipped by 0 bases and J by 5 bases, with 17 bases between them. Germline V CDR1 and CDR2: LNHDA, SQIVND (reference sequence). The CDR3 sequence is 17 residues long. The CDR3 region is CASSIDRWRVPHNEQFF. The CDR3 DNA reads TGTGCCAGTAGTATAGATCGTTGGAGGGTACCCCACAATGAGCAGTTCTTC.

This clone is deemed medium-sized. The CDR3 nucleotides read TGTGCCAGCAGCGGACAGGGTCAGGGCACCGGGGAGCTGTTTTTT. This translates into CASSGQGQGTGELFF. This chain links TRBV2 with TRBJ2-2; 8 bases align to TRBD1. Germline values: CDR1 SNHLY, CDR2 FYNNEI. The trim removed 6 bases at V and 4 bases at J, leaving 7 bases unmatched. The CDR3 is 15 residues long.

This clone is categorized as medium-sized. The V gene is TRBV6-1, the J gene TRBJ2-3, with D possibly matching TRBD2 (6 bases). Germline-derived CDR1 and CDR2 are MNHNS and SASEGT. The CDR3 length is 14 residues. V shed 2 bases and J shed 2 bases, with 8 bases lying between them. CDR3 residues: CASSEWDSTDTQYF. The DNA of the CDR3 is TGTGCCAGCAGTGAATGGGACTCCACAGATACGCAGTATTTT.